This record covers a single T cell receptor beta chain. Germline V gives CDR1 DFQATT, CDR2 SNEGSKA (reference sequence). V lost 4 bases and J 0 bases, leaving 27 bases between the germline ends. The CDR3 is 19 residues long. TCRdb called the reads again in MiXCR, with one record for every CDR3 protein. The sample gives 200,000 to 300,000 distinct CDR3 sequences, approximately 9% of which show up once; about 15% is in the top ten. This sample stems from a study of T cell repertoires in cytomegalovirus infection. Study-wide background: Indicated by public TCR beta signatures were CMV infection and matching HLA type.

The V gene is TRBV20-1, the J gene TRBJ1-1; no clear D gene. Sequenced sample: PBMCs. This TCR came from a human donor in good health (CMV status not recorded). Some clones in this sample may be carry-over from other donors' samples. This chain's CDR3 is CSAKDARRPSGGMNTEAFF. The CDR3, as DNA: TGCAGTGCTAAGGATGCCCGAAGGCCATCAGGAGGGATGAACACTGAAGCTTTCTTT.